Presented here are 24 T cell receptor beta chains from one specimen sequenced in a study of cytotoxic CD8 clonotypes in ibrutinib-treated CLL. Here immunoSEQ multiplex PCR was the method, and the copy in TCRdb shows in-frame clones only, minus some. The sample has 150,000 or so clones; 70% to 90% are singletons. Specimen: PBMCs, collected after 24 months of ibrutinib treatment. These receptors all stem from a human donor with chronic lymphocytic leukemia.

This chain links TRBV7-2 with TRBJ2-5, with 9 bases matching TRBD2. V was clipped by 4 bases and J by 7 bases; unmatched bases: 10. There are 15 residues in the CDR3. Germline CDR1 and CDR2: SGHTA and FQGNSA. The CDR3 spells CASSSLGGGASTQYF. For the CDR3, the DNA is TGTGCCAGCAGCTCCCTAGGCGGGGGGGCTTCGACCCAGTACTTC.

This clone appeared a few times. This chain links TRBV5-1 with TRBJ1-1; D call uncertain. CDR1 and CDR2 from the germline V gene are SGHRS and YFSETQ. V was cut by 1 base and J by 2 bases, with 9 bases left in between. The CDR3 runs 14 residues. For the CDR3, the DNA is TGCGCCAGCAGCTTGATGTCCGGAAACACTGAAGCTTTCTTT. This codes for CASSLMSGNTEAFF.

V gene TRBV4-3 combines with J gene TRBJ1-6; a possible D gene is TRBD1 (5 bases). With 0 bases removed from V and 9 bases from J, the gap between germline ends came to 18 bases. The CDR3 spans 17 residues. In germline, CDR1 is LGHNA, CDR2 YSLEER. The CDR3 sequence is CASSQDPYQGMGSPLHF. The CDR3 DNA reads TGCGCCAGCAGCCAAGATCCGTACCAGGGAATGGGTTCACCCCTCCACTTT.

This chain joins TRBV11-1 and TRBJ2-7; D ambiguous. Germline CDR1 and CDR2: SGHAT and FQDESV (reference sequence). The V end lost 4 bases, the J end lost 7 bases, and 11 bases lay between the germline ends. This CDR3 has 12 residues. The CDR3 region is CASSSQVEEQYF. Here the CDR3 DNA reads TGTGCCAGCAGCTCCCAAGTGGAGGAGCAGTACTTC. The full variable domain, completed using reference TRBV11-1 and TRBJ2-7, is EAEVAQSPRYKITEKSQAVAFWCDPISGHATLYWYRQILGQGPELLVQFQDESVVDDSQLPKDRFSAERLKGVDSTLKIQPAELGDSAMYLCASSSQVEEQYFGPGTRLTVT.

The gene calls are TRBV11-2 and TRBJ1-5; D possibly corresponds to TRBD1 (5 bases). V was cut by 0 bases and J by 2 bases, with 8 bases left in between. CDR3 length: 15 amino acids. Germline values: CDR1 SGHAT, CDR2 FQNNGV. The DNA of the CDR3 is TGTGCCAGCAGCTTAGACCGGGGCCGCAATCAGCCCCAGCATTTT. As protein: CASSLDRGRNQPQHF.

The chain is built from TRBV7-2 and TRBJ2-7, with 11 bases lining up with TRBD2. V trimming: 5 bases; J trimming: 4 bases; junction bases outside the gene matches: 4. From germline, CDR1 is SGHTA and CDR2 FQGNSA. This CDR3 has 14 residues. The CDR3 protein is CASSPGTSGYEQYF. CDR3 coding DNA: TGTGCCAGCAGCCCCGGGACTAGCGGTTACGAGCAGTACTTC.

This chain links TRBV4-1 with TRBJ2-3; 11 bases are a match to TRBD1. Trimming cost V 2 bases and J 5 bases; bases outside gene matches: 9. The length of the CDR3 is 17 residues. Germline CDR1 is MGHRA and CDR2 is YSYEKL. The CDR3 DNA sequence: TGCGCCAGCAGCCAACGTCGGGACAGGGGGGAGGAAGATACGCAGTATTTT. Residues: CASSQRRDRGEEDTQYF.

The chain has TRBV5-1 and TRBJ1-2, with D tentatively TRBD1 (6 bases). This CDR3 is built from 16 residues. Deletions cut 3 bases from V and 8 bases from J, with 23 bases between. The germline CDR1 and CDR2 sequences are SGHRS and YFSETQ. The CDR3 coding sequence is TGCGCCAGCAGCTACCCAGGGGCTACCTTTATCTACGGCTACACCTTC. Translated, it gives CASSYPGATFIYGYTF. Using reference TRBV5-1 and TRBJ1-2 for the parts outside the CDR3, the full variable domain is KAGVTQTPRYLIKTRGQQVTLSCSPISGHRSVSWYQQTPGQGLQFLFEYFSETQRNKGNFPGRFSGRQFSNSRSEMNVSTLELGDSALYLCASSYPGATFIYGYTFGSGTRLTVV.

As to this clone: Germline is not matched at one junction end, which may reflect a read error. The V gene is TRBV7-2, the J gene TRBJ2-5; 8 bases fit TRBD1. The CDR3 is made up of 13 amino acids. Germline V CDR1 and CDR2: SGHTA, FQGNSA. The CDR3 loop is CASSSRGQGTQYF. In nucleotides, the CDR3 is TGTGCCAGCAGCTCCAGGGGGCAAGGGACCCAGTACTTC. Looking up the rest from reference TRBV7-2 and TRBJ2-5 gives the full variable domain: GAGVSQSPSNKVTEKGKDVELRCDPISGHTALYWYRQSLGQGLEFLIYFQGNSAPDKSGLPSDRFSAERTGGSVSTLTIQRTQQEDSAVYLCASSSRGQGTQYFGPGTRLLVL.

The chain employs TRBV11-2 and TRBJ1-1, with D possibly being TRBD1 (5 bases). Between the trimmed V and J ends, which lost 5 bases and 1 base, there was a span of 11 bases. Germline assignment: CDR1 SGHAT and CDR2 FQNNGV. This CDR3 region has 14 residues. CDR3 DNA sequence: TGTGCCAGCAGCCTCTGGGGCGAGAACACTGAAGCTTTCTTT. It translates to CASSLWGENTEAFF. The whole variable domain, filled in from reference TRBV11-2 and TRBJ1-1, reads EAGVAQSPRYKIIEKRQSVAFWCNPISGHATLYWYQQILGQGPKLLIQFQNNGVVDDSQLPKDRFSAERLKGVDSTLKIQPAKLEDSAVYLCASSLWGENTEAFFGQGTRLTVV.

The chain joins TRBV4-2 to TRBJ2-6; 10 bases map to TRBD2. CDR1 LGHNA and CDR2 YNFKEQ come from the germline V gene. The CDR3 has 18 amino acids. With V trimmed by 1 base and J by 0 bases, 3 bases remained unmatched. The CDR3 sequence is CASSQVAGGFSGANVLTF. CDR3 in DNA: TGTGCCAGCAGCCAAGTAGCGGGGGGCTTCTCTGGGGCCAACGTCCTGACTTTC.

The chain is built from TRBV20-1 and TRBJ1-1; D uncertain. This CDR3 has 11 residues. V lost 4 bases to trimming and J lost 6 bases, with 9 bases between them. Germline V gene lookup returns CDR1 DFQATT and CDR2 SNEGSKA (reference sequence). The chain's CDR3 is CSANNIPEAFF. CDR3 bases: TGCAGTGCTAACAATATACCTGAAGCTTTCTTT.

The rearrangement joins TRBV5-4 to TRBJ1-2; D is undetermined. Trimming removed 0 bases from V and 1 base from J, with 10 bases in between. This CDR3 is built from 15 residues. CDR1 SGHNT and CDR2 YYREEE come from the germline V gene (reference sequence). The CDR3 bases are TGTGCCAGCAGCTTGGCGTTGCGGAGTAACTATGGCTACACCTTC. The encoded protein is CASSLALRSNYGYTF.

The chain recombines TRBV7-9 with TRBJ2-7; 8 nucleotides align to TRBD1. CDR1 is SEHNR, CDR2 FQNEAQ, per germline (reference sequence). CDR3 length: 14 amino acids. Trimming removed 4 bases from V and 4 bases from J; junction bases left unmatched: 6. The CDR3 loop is CASSSSTGVYEQYF. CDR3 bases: TGTGCCAGCAGCTCATCGACAGGGGTATACGAGCAGTACTTC. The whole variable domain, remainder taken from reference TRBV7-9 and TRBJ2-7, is DTGVSQNPRHKITKRGQNVTFRCDPISEHNRLYWYRQTLGQGPEFLTYFQNEAQLEKSRLLSDRFSAERPKGSFSTLEIQRTEQGDSAMYLCASSSSTGVYEQYFGPGTRLTVT.

For the CDR3, the DNA is TGTGCCAGCAGTTTAGCGGGGGGGTTCGACGAGCAGTACTTC. This sequence encodes CASSLAGGFDEQYF. This chain uses TRBV28 with TRBJ2-7; TRBD2 matches 9 bases. The junction had 4 bases not matched to a gene; V was cut back by 2 bases and J by 5 bases. The CDR3 is made up of 14 amino acids. Germline V CDR1 and CDR2: MDHEN, SYDVKM.

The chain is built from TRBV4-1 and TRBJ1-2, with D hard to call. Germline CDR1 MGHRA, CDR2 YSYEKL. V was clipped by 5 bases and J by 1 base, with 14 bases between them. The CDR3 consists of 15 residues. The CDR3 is CASSSDTTRNYGYTF. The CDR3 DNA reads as TGCGCCAGCAGCTCAGACACAACACGTAACTATGGCTACACCTTC.

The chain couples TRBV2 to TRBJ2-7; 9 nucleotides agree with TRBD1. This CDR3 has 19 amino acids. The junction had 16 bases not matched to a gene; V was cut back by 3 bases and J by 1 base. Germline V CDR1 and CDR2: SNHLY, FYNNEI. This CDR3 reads CASSDNVQDGQGRSYEQYF. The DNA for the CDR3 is TGTGCCAGCAGTGATAATGTCCAGGACGGACAGGGGCGGTCCTACGAGCAGTACTTC.

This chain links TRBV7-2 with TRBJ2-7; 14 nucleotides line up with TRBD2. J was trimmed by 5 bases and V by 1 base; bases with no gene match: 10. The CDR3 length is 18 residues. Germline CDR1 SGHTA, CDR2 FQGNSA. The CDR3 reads CASSLVGPGLAGVNEQYF. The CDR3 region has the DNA TGTGCCAGCAGCTTAGTGGGGCCGGGACTAGCGGGAGTAAACGAGCAGTACTTC.

The chain's CDR3 is CASSRQGRQFF. CDR3 sequence (DNA): TGTGCCAGCAGCCGCCAAGGAAGGCAGTTCTTC. This chain connects TRBV5-6 to TRBJ2-1, with no clear D. Trimming stripped 4 bases from V and 12 bases from J, with 11 bases between. The CDR3 is 11 residues long. In germline, CDR1 is SGHDT, CDR2 YYEEEE.

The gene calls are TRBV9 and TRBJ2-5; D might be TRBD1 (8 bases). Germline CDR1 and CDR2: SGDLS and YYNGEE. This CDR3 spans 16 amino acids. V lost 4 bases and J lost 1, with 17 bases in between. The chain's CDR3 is CASSPRTGRAQETQYF. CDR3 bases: TGTGCCAGCAGCCCCCGGACAGGGAGGGCCCAAGAGACCCAGTACTTC.

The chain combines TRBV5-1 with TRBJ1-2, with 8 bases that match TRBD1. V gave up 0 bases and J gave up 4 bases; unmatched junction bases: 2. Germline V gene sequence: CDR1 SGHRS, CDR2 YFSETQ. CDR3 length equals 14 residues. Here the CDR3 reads CASSLETGVYGYTF. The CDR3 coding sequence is TGCGCCAGCAGCTTGGAGACAGGGGTCTATGGCTACACCTTC.

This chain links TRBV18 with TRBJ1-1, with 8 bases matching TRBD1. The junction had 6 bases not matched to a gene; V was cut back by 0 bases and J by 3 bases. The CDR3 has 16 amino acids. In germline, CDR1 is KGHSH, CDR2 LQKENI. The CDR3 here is CASSPPVAGGDTEAFF. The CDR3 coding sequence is TGTGCCAGCTCACCACCGGTGGCAGGGGGCGACACTGAAGCTTTCTTT. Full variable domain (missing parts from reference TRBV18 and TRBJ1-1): NAGVMQNPRHLVRRRGQEARLRCSPMKGHSHVYWYRQLPEEGLKFMVYLQKENIIDESGMPKERFSAEFPKEGPSILRIQQVVRGDSAAYFCASSPPVAGGDTEAFFGQGTRLTVV.

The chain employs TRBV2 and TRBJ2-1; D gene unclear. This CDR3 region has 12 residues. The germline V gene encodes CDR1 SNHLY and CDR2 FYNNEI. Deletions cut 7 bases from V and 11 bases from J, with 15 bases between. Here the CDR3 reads CASNRMDDKQFF. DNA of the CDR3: TGTGCCAGCAATCGAATGGATGATAAGCAGTTCTTC.

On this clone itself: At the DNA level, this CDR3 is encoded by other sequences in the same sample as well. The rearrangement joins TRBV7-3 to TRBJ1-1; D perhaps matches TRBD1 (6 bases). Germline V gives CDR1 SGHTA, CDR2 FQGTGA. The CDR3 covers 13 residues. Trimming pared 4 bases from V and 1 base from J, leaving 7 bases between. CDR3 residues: CASSSGQNTEAFF. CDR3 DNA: TGTGCCAGCAGCTCGGGACAGAACACTGAAGCTTTCTTT.